This TCR beta chain was identified in a study of T-cell reconstitution after alpha-beta-depleted transplantation in children. Preparation of the TCRbeta library used unique molecular identifiers. TCRdb analysed the PCR reads with MiXCR anew, one entry per CDR3 protein. The sample lists more than 300,000 distinct CDR3 sequences; about 17% were seen once. Trimming cost V 2 bases and J 3 bases, with 20 bases left between them. Germline loops: CDR1 MGHRA, CDR2 YSYEKL. This CDR3 comprises 17 residues. The V gene is TRBV4-1, the J gene TRBJ2-7, with D perhaps matching TRBD2 (6 bases). The input for sequencing was PBMCs, mostly from graft donor cells, taken 360 days after TCRalphabeta/CD19-depleted stem cell transplant. This clonotype was obtained from a male patient between 2 and 15 years old who had a stem cell transplant for acute lymphoblastic leukemia, so the T cells may come from the graft donor. In DNA form, the CDR3 reads TGCGCCAGCAGCCAATGGCGAACCGGGACTGTCGTCTACGAGCAGTACTTC. Translating it yields CASSQWRTGTVVYEQYF.